The next 26 T cell receptor beta chains were all read from a single sample in a study. TCRdb called the RT-PCR reads again in MiXCR, with one record for every CDR3 protein. The profile shows about 680,000 distinct CDR3 sequences, approximately 15% of them singletons. Sample: memory CD4+ T cells from blood. The receptors stem from a female donor in good health, serving as a healthy control.

This clonotype was detected many times. J is TRBJ2-7 and V is TRBV10-3; D gene uncertain. This CDR3 contains 13 residues. V was trimmed by 6 bases and J by 3 bases, leaving 12 bases between them. CDR1 and CDR2 from the germline V gene are ENHRY and SYGVKD. DNA for the CDR3: TGTGCCATCAGATTAGACCCGGACTACGAGCAGTACTTC. Protein sequence: CAIRLDPDYEQYF.

This sequence joins TRBV5-1 and TRBJ2-3, with 10 nucleotides matching TRBD1. The trim removed 0 bases at V and 2 bases at J, leaving 3 bases unmatched. There are 16 residues in the CDR3. Per germline, CDR1 SGHRS and CDR2 YFSETQ. This CDR3 is CASSLGQGATTDTQYF. CDR3 bases: TGCGCCAGCAGCTTGGGACAGGGGGCGACCACAGATACGCAGTATTTT.

This clonotype was picked up many times. The chain couples TRBV7-3 to TRBJ2-1; D tentatively reads TRBD1 or TRBD2 (5 bases each). This CDR3 is built from 15 residues. The germline CDR1 and CDR2 sequences are SGHTA and FQGTGA. Between the trimmed V and J ends, which lost 1 base and 5 bases, there was a span of 12 bases. The CDR3 spells CASSLRGSGDNEQFF. The CDR3 DNA sequence: TGTGCCAGCAGCTTAAGGGGGTCCGGGGACAATGAGCAGTTCTTC.

The rearrangement uses TRBV20-1 and TRBJ2-2; perhaps TRBD2 as D (7 bases). Germline assignment: CDR1 DFQATT and CDR2 SNEGSKA (reference sequence). This CDR3 spans 18 amino acids. Trimming shortened V by 1 base and J by 6 bases, and 24 bases separated the two germline ends. CDR3 amino acids: CSARALLGGGSVAGELFF. As DNA, the CDR3 is TGCAGTGCTAGAGCGCTTCTAGGGGGGGGGAGTGTAGCCGGGGAGCTGTTTTTT.

The chain combines TRBV5-6 with TRBJ1-1; 7 positions match TRBD1. CDR1 SGHDT and CDR2 YYEEEE come from the germline V gene. This CDR3 is 15 amino acids long. The J segment lost 3 bases and the V segment lost 1 base, leaving 6 bases of the junction unmatched. As DNA, the CDR3 is TGTGCCAGCAGCTTGAAGGGGGCTTGGGACACTGAAGCTTTCTTT. Residues: CASSLKGAWDTEAFF.

Concerning this clonotype: The junction shows a germline mismatch at one end, possibly a read error. The V and J genes are TRBV27 and TRBJ1-6; no clear D gene. CDR3 length equals 16 residues. CDR1 and CDR2 (germline): MNHEY, SMNVEV (reference sequence). Written as DNA, the CDR3 is TGTGCCAGCAGTTTATCGTCTAATTATGGGTATTCACCCTTCCACTTT. This encodes CASSLSSNYGYSPFHF.

The chain couples TRBV27 to TRBJ1-1; TRBD1 agrees at 7 bases. In germline, CDR1 is MNHEY, CDR2 SMNVEV (reference sequence). J gave up 8 bases and V 4 bases, and 13 bases lay outside the gene matches. CDR3 length: 15 residues. CDR3 loop: CASSSPIRDRAEAFF. The DNA for the CDR3 is TGTGCCAGCAGTTCCCCTATTCGGGACAGAGCAGAAGCTTTCTTT.

This clonotype was counted a few times. The chain links TRBV6-5 to TRBJ1-4; 8 bases map to TRBD1. The CDR3 is 16 residues long. The trim removed 0 bases at V and 7 bases at J, leaving 7 bases unmatched. Germline lookup yields CDR1 MNHEY and CDR2 SVGAGI. CDR3 sequence reads: CASSYSWTGKSEKLFF. The CDR3 DNA is TGTGCCAGCAGTTACTCCTGGACAGGGAAAAGTGAAAAACTGTTTTTT.

This clonotype was detected ten times or more. The chain has TRBV7-9 and TRBJ2-1; D tentatively reads TRBD1 or TRBD2 (5 bases each). V was trimmed by 1 base and J by 7 bases, leaving 14 bases between them. The length of the CDR3 is 15 residues. Germline values: CDR1 SEHNR, CDR2 FQNEAQ (reference sequence). Here the CDR3 DNA reads TGTGCCAGCAGCTTAGTTTCTGGGGGTCGGAATGAGCAGTTCTTC. As protein: CASSLVSGGRNEQFF.

This clonotype occurred many times. The V and J genes are TRBV6-4 and TRBJ1-2, with D unclear. With 5 bases removed from V and 2 bases from J, the gap between germline ends came to 15 bases. This CDR3 spans 15 amino acids. From germline, CDR1 is MRHNA and CDR2 SNTAGT. The CDR3 here is CASSTGPSGNYGYTF. DNA of the CDR3: TGTGCCAGCAGTACCGGGCCTTCCGGGAACTATGGCTACACCTTC.

The V call is TRBV12-3 or TRBV12-4, the J call TRBJ2-1, with 7 bases identical to TRBD2. V lost 3 bases and J lost 5; bases outside the gene matches: 7. The CDR3 contains 15 residues. CDR3 sequence: CASSLDSGSDNEQFF. In DNA form, the CDR3 reads TGTGCCAGCAGTTTGGATAGCGGGTCAGACAATGAGCAGTTCTTC.

This clonotype was recorded a few times. This chain uses TRBV6-2 or TRBV6-3 with TRBJ2-2; either TRBD1 or TRBD2 may fit D (5 bases each). With 7 bases removed from V and 0 bases from J, the gap between germline ends came to 12 bases. Germline assignment: CDR1 MNHEY and CDR2 SVGEGT. The CDR3 has 15 residues. The CDR3 reads CASNLGGSNTGELFF. DNA of the CDR3: TGTGCCAGCAATCTTGGGGGATCGAACACCGGGGAGCTGTTTTTT.

This clonotype has at least ten counts. The J gene is TRBJ2-5, the V gene TRBV4-3, with D perhaps matching TRBD1 (6 bases). Trimming pared 2 bases from V and 3 bases from J, leaving 13 bases between. Germline V gene sequence: CDR1 LGHNA, CDR2 YSLEER. The CDR3 sequence is 15 residues long. CDR3 region: CASSQTHRVEETQYF. CDR3 coding DNA: TGCGCCAGCAGCCAAACTCACAGGGTGGAAGAGACCCAGTACTTC.

In this sample, this clonotype turned up a few times. The chain has TRBV12-3 or TRBV12-4 and TRBJ2-7; tentative D call: TRBD2 (6 bases). Trimming stripped 1 base from V and 3 bases from J, with 16 bases between. The CDR3 has 16 amino acids. CDR3 sequence (DNA): TGTGCCAGCAGTTTAGGCTTCGGTAGGGGAGGCTACGAGCAGTACTTC. Its protein product is CASSLGFGRGGYEQYF.

The J gene is TRBJ2-1, the V gene TRBV5-1, with TRBD1 matching 7 bases. V lost 5 bases, J lost 14 bases, and 10 bases stayed unmatched. CDR1 is SGHRS and CDR2 is YFSETQ in the germline V gene. The CDR3 totals 12 residues. CDR3 residues: CASRFGNQGEFF. CDR3 DNA: TGCGCCAGCAGATTCGGGAATCAGGGGGAGTTCTTC.

The chain recombines TRBV7-2 with TRBJ2-4; D may be TRBD2 (6 bases). The germline V gene has CDR1 SGHTA and CDR2 FQGNSA. Between the trimmed V and J ends, which lost 5 bases and 7 bases, there was a span of 18 bases. The CDR3 runs 15 residues. CDR3 sequence: CASSPDGGWGNIQYF. In nucleotides, the CDR3 is TGTGCCAGCAGCCCCGACGGGGGTTGGGGGAACATTCAGTACTTC. Looking up the rest from reference TRBV7-2 and TRBJ2-4 gives the full variable domain: GAGVSQSPSNKVTEKGKDVELRCDPISGHTALYWYRQSLGQGLEFLIYFQGNSAPDKSGLPSDRFSAERTGGSVSTLTIQRTQQEDSAVYLCASSPDGGWGNIQYFGAGTRLSVL.

In its sample, this clonotype was seen many times. This chain's CDR3 is CSAREAGAGGSYYEQYF. DNA of the CDR3: TGCAGTGCTAGAGAGGCGGGAGCGGGAGGTTCCTACTACGAGCAGTACTTC. This chain joins TRBV20-1 and TRBJ2-7, with TRBD2 matching over 9 bases. Per the germline V gene, CDR1 is DFQATT and CDR2 is SNEGSKA (reference sequence). CDR3 length: 17 residues. With V trimmed by 0 bases and J by 3 bases, 12 bases remained unmatched.

This clonotype was counted only a few times. This chain links TRBV28 with TRBJ2-7, with 9 bases lining up with TRBD1. From germline, CDR1 is MDHEN and CDR2 SYDVKM. The CDR3 is 15 residues long. Unmatched junction bases numbered 11, after V lost 7 bases and J lost 4 bases. This chain's CDR3 is CASTTPGQGSYEQYF. The CDR3 DNA sequence: TGTGCCAGCACCACTCCGGGACAGGGATCGTACGAGCAGTACTTC.

This clonotype was recorded a few times. This rearrangement joins TRBV9 to TRBJ1-3; D ambiguous. CDR1 is SGDLS, CDR2 YYNGEE, per germline. The CDR3 is made up of 14 amino acids. Trimming cost V 4 bases and J 1 base, with 9 bases left between them. The DNA for the CDR3 is TGTGCCAGCAGCCTCTCCGCGTCTGGAAACACCATATATTTT. Residues: CASSLSASGNTIYF.

This chain uses TRBV7-2 with TRBJ2-1; 7 bases agree with TRBD2. Trimming at V came to 2 bases and at J to 15 bases, leaving 7 bases not matched to a gene. The germline CDR1 and CDR2 sequences are SGHTA and FQGNSA. The CDR3 sequence is 12 residues long. CDR3 nucleotides: TGTGCCAGCAGCTTAAATGCGGGGGAAGGGTTCTTC. Its translation: CASSLNAGEGFF.

The V gene is TRBV5-6, the J gene TRBJ2-1; D uncertain. The V gene lost 4 bases and the J gene lost 7 bases, with 9 bases spanning the gap. The germline CDR1 and CDR2 sequences are SGHDT and YYEEEE. CDR3 length equals 12 residues. CDR3 nucleotide sequence: TGTGCCAGCAGCCGCCTACTGAATGAGCAGTTCTTC. It yields the protein CASSRLLNEQFF.

The CDR3, as DNA: TGTGCCAGCAGTGCCGGGACAGGGGCCCGTCAACCCCTCCACTTT. Encoded protein: CASSAGTGARQPLHF. The V call is TRBV6-1, the J call TRBJ1-6; the match to TRBD1 covers 10 bases. After removal of 4 bases from V and 12 bases from J, the junction contained 9 bases not matched to a gene. Germline CDR1 reads MNHNS; CDR2 reads SASEGT. The CDR3 consists of 15 residues.

This clonotype turned up a few times. The chain joins TRBV30 to TRBJ2-3; D is perhaps TRBD2 (7 bases). CDR3 size: 16 residues. Trimming left V 0 bases short and J 1 base short, with 14 bases between. Looked up from germline, CDR1 is GTSNPN and CDR2 is SVGIG (reference sequence). CDR3 sequence reads: CAWSVGGSGGTDTQYF. The CDR3 coding sequence is TGTGCCTGGAGTGTAGGGGGGAGCGGGGGCACAGATACGCAGTATTTT.

This clonotype was seen at least ten times. The chain recombines TRBV7-2 with TRBJ2-3; D is uncertain. This CDR3 contains 16 residues. The germline V gene has CDR1 SGHTA and CDR2 FQGNSA. V was pared by 1 base and J by 2 bases, with 13 bases between. Written as DNA, the CDR3 is TGTGCCAGCAGCTTAGAAGGGTTTGGTCTCACAGATACGCAGTATTTT. Translation gives CASSLEGFGLTDTQYF.

In its sample, this clonotype was seen many times. The chain links TRBV27 to TRBJ2-1, with D possibly matching TRBD2 (6 bases). V was shortened by 0 bases and J by 9 bases, with 18 bases between the two germline ends. Per germline, CDR1 MNHEY and CDR2 SMNVEV (reference sequence). The CDR3 is made up of 16 amino acids. The CDR3 DNA reads TGTGCCAGCAGTTTATCTAGACCAGGTATCGGGAGTGAGCAGTTCTTC. Translation: CASSLSRPGIGSEQFF.

This clonotype was seen many times. The gene calls are TRBV12-3 or TRBV12-4 and TRBJ1-1; the match to TRBD1 covers 7 bases. This CDR3 spans 13 amino acids. The junction had 2 bases not matched to a gene; V was cut back by 6 bases and J by 1 base. This chain's CDR3 is CASRGQPNTEAFF. The CDR3 coding sequence is TGTGCCAGCAGGGGACAGCCGAACACTGAAGCTTTCTTT.